Sequencing of this T cell receptor (beta chain) was carried out in a study of blood T cell repertoires in COVID-19. At the level of the study: Sample material is recorded as cDNA or gDNA derived from T cells, B-cell-depleted T cells, or PBMCs.

This CDR3 is 16 amino acids long. With 0 bases clipped from V and 2 bases from J, the junction kept 7 bases outside the gene matches. CDR1 is SGDLS and CDR2 is YYNGEE in the germline V gene. Original data processing: Nucleated cell counts were estimated from reference gene primer amplification. TCRdb's table, derived via immunoSEQ multiplex PCR, lists solely in-frame clones and lacks some. V and J calls plus clone size are reproduced from that table; the DNA served to infer D and trimming. The sample includes some 240,000 clones, approximately 83% seen only once; the top ten take around 3.6%. Participants came from 20 to 25 US areas, aged roughly 18 to 89 years.

The receptor was derived from a man aged 50 to 60 who had recovered from COVID-19. Sequencing was performed on PBMCs or T cells enriched from blood (not recorded which). The chain is built from TRBV9 and TRBJ2-5; 7 bases line up with TRBD1. In DNA, the CDR3 is TGTGCCAGCAGCGTAGGTAAACAGGGGCTTCAAGAGACCCAGTACTTC. This translates into CASSVGKQGLQETQYF.